The 8 T cell receptor beta chains reported below all come from one sample, sequenced in a study of T-cell reconstitution after alpha-beta-depleted transplantation in children. Unique molecular identifiers were incorporated during preparation of the TCRbeta library. TCRdb redid the calling of the PCR reads with MiXCR, one entry per CDR3 protein. The repertoire consists of roughly 500,000 distinct CDR3 sequences, with roughly 33% occurring once and the leading ten covering around 2.4%. The material sequenced was PBMCs from the stem cell graft donor, taken from the stem cell graft. All receptors come from a human donor who donated a stem cell graft to a child with aplastic anemia.

This clonotype came up a few times. This sequence joins TRBV28 and TRBJ2-3, with TRBD2 matching 7 bases. V gave up 1 base and J gave up 1 base; unmatched junction bases: 2. The CDR3 runs to 15 residues. CDR1 is MDHEN and CDR2 is SYDVKM in the germline V gene. CDR3 protein: CASSLSGRRTDTQYF. CDR3 sequence (DNA): TGTGCCAGCAGTTTATCCGGGAGGCGCACAGATACGCAGTATTTT.

This chain uses TRBV20-1 with TRBJ2-2; D not certain. Germline V gene data show CDR1 as DFQATT and CDR2 as SNEGSKA (reference sequence). Trimming pared 1 base from V and 0 bases from J, leaving 3 bases between. The CDR3 contains 13 residues. CDR3 nucleotide sequence: TGCAGTGCTAGAGTACCGAACACCGGGGAGCTGTTTTTT. Its protein is CSARVPNTGELFF.

The V and J genes are TRBV4-1 and TRBJ2-2; tentative D call: TRBD2 (5 bases). The CDR3 covers 16 residues. Germline CDR1 MGHRA, CDR2 YSYEKL. V shed 0 bases and J shed 4 bases, with 12 bases lying between them. The CDR3 loop is CASSQDPRVSTGELFF. CDR3 DNA sequence: TGCGCCAGCAGCCAAGATCCGAGGGTCTCCACCGGGGAGCTGTTTTTT.

The J gene is TRBJ2-7, the V gene TRBV5-1, with D possibly being TRBD2 (5 bases). The germline CDR1 and CDR2 sequences are SGHRS and YFSETQ. Trimming took off 7 bases at V and 2 bases at J, with 16 bases between the two ends. The CDR3 is made up of 14 amino acids. CDR3 coding DNA: TGCGCCAGCCAGTCCACGGGGTTGGCCTACGAGCAGTACTTC. Amino acid sequence: CASQSTGLAYEQYF.

The chain combines TRBV7-8 with TRBJ1-5; the D gene is possibly TRBD1 (6 bases). V was trimmed by 1 base and J by 3 bases, leaving 16 bases between them. Germline CDR1 is SGHVS and CDR2 is FQNEAQ. The CDR3 is 17 amino acids. This CDR3 is CASSLVVSGDNNQPQHF. In DNA form, the CDR3 reads TGTGCCAGCAGCTTAGTCGTGTCGGGGGACAACAATCAGCCCCAGCATTTT.

There are a few counts of this clonotype. This chain links TRBV19 with TRBJ2-3; 8 bases are a match to TRBD2. Germline V gene sequence: CDR1 LNHDA, CDR2 SQIVND (reference sequence). The length of the CDR3 is 15 residues. The J segment lost 4 bases and the V segment lost 5 bases, leaving 8 bases of the junction unmatched. The CDR3 is CASSRGGTSPDTQYF. CDR3 sequence (DNA): TGTGCCAGTAGTCGAGGGGGGACTAGTCCAGATACGCAGTATTTT.

V gene TRBV10-3 combines with J gene TRBJ2-4, with TRBD1 matching 8 bases. The V gene end was trimmed by 0 bases and the J gene end by 5 bases; junction bases not matched to a gene: 6. The germline V gene encodes CDR1 ENHRY and CDR2 SYGVKD. CDR3 length equals 16 residues. Here the CDR3 reads CAISESNVQGENIQYF. CDR3 DNA sequence: TGTGCCATCAGTGAGTCGAATGTACAGGGGGAAAACATTCAGTACTTC.

The chain employs TRBV5-8 and TRBJ2-1; TRBD2 agrees at 9 bases. The CDR3 length is 15 residues. Trimming cost V 0 bases and J 5 bases; bases outside gene matches: 3. Germline CDR1 is SGHTS and CDR2 is YDEGEE. The CDR3 spells CASSLGWTSDNEQFF. The CDR3 DNA sequence: TGTGCCAGCAGCTTGGGATGGACTAGCGACAATGAGCAGTTCTTC.